This is a list of T cell receptor beta chains from one sample in a study of cytomegalovirus exposure and HLA in healthy donors. TCRdb's copy holds only in-frame clones and misses some; the assay was immunoSEQ multiplex PCR. Of 210,000 or so clones listed, around 89% are singletons. The sequenced sample consisted of PBMCs. These receptors were collected from a woman in her late teens or twenties in good health and CMV-seronegative. Each CDR3 is given with its conserved first and last residue. A D gene is named only where the DNA matches it firmly. Size is omitted from some rows. Given values are once, few, many or a class for expanded clones.

clone_size j_call d_call v_call cdr3_nt cdr3_aa
- TRBJ2-1 - TRBV5-1 TGCGCCAGCAGCTCCCAACCCCAGGGGGGTGGGTACAATGAGCAGTTCTTC CASSSQPQGGGYNEQFF
- TRBJ2-7 - TRBV11-2 TGTGCCAGCAGCTTAATCCGGGGGACCTACGAGCAGTACTTC CASSLIRGTYEQYF
few TRBJ1-2 - TRBV28 TGTGCCATCACTAGAAGCTTGGGTTGGCATGGCTACACCTTC CAITRSLGWHGYTF
once TRBJ2-5 TRBD2 TRBV13 TGTGCCAGCAGCTCGACTAGCGGGGGGCCCCGTGAGACCCAGTACTTC CASSSTSGGPRETQYF
few TRBJ2-6 TRBD2 TRBV4-1 TGCGCCAGCAGCCACCGACTAGCGGGAGGCCATGAACCTGGGGCCAACGTCCTGACTTTC CASSHRLAGGHEPGANVLTF
- TRBJ2-1 TRBD2 TRBV2 TGTGCCAGCAGTGAATGGGCTAGCGGGAGGTCGAATGAGCAGTTCTTC CASSEWASGRSNEQFF
- TRBJ2-5 TRBD2 TRBV18 TGTGCCAGCTCACCACCGTGGGAGGGGGAGACCCAGTACTTC CASSPPWEGETQYF
- TRBJ1-1 TRBD1 TRBV27 TGTGCCAGCAGTCCACGGCGCCCAGGGGGCGTGCGCCCGAACACTGAAGCTTTCTTT CASSPRRPGGVRPNTEAFF
- TRBJ1-1 - TRBV5-6 TGTGCCAGCAGCTTGTTGAACAGGGCGACTGAAGCTTTCTTT CASSLLNRATEAFF
- TRBJ2-7 - TRBV2 TGTGCCAGCAGTGACGCAGGGGGGTCCTACGAGCAGTACTTC CASSDAGGSYEQYF
- TRBJ2-7 - TRBV5-4 TGTGCCAGCAGCTTGGCCGGCGAGCAGTACTTC CASSLAGEQYF
- TRBJ2-1 - TRBV11-2 TGTGCCAGCAGCTTCAGGGGCGGGAGCTACAATGAGCAGTTCTTC CASSFRGGSYNEQFF
- TRBJ1-1 - TRBV6-6 TGTGCCAGCAGTTACAACAGGCTCACTGAAGCTTTCTTT CASSYNRLTEAFF
- TRBJ2-3 TRBD2 TRBV29-1 TGCAGCGCCAGAGGGACTAGCCGTGATACGCAGTATTTT CSARGTSRDTQYF
- TRBJ2-7 - TRBV19 TGTGCCAGTAGTATAGATCGTTACTACGAGCAGTACTTC CASSIDRYYEQYF
once TRBJ1-2 - TRBV19 TGTGCCAGTAGTATGGGGCTGGGCCTTGCGGCCCAATACTATGGCTACACCTTC CASSMGLGLAAQYYGYTF
once TRBJ1-1 TRBD1 TRBV19 TGTGCCAGTAGTACTCCCCCCAAGGGGACAGGGTGGAACACTGAAGCTTTCTTT CASSTPPKGTGWNTEAFF
- TRBJ2-3 TRBD2 TRBV9 TGTGCCAGCAGCACTCAGCGGGCGGAACTAGCGGGTTCCCCTAGCACAGATACGCAGTATTTT CASSTQRAELAGSPSTDTQYF
- TRBJ2-1 - TRBV9 TGTGCCAGCAGCGTCAACAACAGGGTCGATGAGCAGTTCTTC CASSVNNRVDEQFF
- TRBJ2-1 TRBD2 TRBV4-3 TGCGCCAGCAGCCACACGTTAGCGGGGAGCAATGAGCAGTTCTTC CASSHTLAGSNEQFF
few TRBJ2-5 TRBD2 TRBV27 TGTGCCAGCAGCCAAAGGGGAGGGGAGACCCAGTACTTC CASSQRGGETQYF
- TRBJ2-1 TRBD2 TRBV2 TGTGCCAGCAGTTACATAGCGGGGGGGGATGAGCAGTTCTTC CASSYIAGGDEQFF
- TRBJ1-2 - TRBV6-5 TGTGCCAGCACACGGGGGGGCGGGTACGATGGCTACACCTTC CASTRGGGYDGYTF
- TRBJ2-7 - TRBV27 TGTGCCAGCAGTTTACTCAGGGAATCCTACGAGCAGTACTTC CASSLLRESYEQYF
- TRBJ2-1 TRBD2 TRBV7-2 TGTGCCAGCAGCTTATTGGGGACTAGCGGGGGACTAACCTACAATGAGCAGTTCTTC CASSLLGTSGGLTYNEQFF
- TRBJ2-3 - TRBV6-1 TGTGCCAGCAGAGGAGATACAGATACGCAGTATTTT CASRGDTDTQYF
once TRBJ2-3 TRBD1 TRBV2 TGTGCCAGCCTACTCGACAGGGCTAGCACAGATACGCAGTATTTT CASLLDRASTDTQYF